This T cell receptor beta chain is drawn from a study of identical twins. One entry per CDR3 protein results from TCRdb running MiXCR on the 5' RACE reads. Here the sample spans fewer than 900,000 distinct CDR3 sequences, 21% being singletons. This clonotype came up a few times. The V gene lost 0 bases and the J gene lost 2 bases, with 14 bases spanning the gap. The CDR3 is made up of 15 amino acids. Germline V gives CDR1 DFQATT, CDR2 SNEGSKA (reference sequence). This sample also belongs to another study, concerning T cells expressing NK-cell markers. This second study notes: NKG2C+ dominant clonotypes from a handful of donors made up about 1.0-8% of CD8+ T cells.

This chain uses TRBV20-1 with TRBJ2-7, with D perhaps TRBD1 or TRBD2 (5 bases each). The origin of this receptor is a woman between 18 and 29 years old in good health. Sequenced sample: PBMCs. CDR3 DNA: TGCAGTGCTAGAGATTTCGGGGACGGACCCTACGAGCAGTACTTC. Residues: CSARDFGDGPYEQYF.